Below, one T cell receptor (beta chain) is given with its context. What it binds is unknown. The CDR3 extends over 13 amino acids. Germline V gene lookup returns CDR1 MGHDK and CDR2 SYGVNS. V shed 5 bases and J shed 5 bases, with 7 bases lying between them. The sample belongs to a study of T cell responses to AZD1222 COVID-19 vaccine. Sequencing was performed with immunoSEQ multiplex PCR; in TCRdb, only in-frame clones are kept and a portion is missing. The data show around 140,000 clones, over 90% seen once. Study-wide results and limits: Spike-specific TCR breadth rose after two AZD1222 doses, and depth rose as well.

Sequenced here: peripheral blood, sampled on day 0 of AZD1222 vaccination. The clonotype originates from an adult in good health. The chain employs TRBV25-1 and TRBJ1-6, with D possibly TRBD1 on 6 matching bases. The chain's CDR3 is CASSTGNNSPLHF. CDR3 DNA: TGTGCCAGCAGTACAGGGAATAATTCACCCCTCCACTTT. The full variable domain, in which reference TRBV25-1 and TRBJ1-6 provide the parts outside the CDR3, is EADIYQTPRYLVIGTGKKITLECSQTMGHDKMYWYQQDPGMELHLIHYSYGVNSTEKGDLSSESTVSRIRTEHFPLTLESARPSHTSQYLCASSTGNNSPLHFGNGTRLTVT.